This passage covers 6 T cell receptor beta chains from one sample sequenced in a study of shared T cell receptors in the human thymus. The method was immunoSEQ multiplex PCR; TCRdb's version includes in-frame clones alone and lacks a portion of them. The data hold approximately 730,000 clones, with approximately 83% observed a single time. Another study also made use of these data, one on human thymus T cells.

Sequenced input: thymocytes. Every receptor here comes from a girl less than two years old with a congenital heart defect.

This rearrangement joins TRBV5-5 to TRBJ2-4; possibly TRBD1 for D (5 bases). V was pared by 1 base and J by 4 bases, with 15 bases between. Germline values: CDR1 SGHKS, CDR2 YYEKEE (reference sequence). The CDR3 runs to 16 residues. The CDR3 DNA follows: TGTGCCAGCAGCTTGCCGATCGACAGATCTAAAAACATTCAGTACTTC. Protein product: CASSLPIDRSKNIQYF.

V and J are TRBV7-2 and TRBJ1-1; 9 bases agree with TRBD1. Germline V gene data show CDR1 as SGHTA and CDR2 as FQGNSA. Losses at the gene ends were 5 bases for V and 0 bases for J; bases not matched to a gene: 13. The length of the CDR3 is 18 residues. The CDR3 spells CASSPPGTGFPLNTEAFF. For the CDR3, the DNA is TGTGCCAGCAGCCCACCCGGGACAGGGTTCCCTTTGAACACTGAAGCTTTCTTT. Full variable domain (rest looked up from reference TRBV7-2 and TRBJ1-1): GAGVSQSPSNKVTEKGKDVELRCDPISGHTALYWYRQSLGQGLEFLIYFQGNSAPDKSGLPSDRFSAERTGGSVSTLTIQRTQQEDSAVYLCASSPPGTGFPLNTEAFFGQGTRLTVV.

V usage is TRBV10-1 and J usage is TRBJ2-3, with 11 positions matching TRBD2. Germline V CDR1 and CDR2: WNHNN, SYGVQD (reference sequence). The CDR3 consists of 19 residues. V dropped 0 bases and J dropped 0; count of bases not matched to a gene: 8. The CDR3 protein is CASSESELLAGASTDTQYF. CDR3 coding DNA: TGCGCCAGCAGTGAGTCCGAATTACTAGCGGGGGCCAGCACAGATACGCAGTATTTT.

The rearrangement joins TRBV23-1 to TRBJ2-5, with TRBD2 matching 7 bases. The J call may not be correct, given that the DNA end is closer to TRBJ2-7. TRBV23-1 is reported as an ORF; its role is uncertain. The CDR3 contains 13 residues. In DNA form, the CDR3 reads TGCGCCAGCAGTCTTGGTCGGGGGGACGAGCAGTACTTC. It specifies CASSLGRGDEQYF.

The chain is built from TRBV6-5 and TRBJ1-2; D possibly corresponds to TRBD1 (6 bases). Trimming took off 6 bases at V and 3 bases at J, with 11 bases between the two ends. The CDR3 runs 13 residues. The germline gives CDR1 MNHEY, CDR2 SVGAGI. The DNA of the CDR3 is TGTGCCAGCAGGCCACAGGGTTACTATGGCTACACCTTC. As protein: CASRPQGYYGYTF.

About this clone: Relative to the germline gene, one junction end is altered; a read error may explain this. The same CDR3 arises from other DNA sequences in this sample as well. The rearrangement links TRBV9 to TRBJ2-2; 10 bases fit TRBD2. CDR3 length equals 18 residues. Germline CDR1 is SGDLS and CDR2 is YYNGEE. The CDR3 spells CASSTHLTSGKNTGELFF. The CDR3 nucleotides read TGCGCCAGCAGCACCCACCTTACTAGCGGGAAAAACACCGGGGAGCTGTTTTTT.